Included here is one T cell receptor beta chain sequence, with context. Antigen specificity is unknown. The data originate from a study of cytomegalovirus exposure and HLA in healthy donors. Regarding the study as a whole: Analysis performed later showed TCR beta chains linked to HLA being more clonally expanded than equally common others.

In the PCR, 60 Vbeta and 13 Jbeta primers were used. TCRdb keeps only in-frame clones here, not all; method: immunoSEQ multiplex PCR. This sample yields about 96,000 clones, of which 65% to 75% are seen a single time; 2.5% to 3.5% belongs to the top ten. Germline V gene lookup returns CDR1 LGHNA and CDR2 YSLEER. The CDR3 consists of 15 residues. V was clipped by 0 bases and J by 3 bases, with 12 bases between them. This receptor was taken from a female donor in good health and CMV-seropositive. Source material: PBMCs. The chain has TRBV4-3 and TRBJ2-7; D gene uncertain. CDR3 residues: CASSQDRDSGYEQYF. In nucleotides, the CDR3 is TGCGCCAGCAGCCAAGATCGAGATTCGGGCTACGAGCAGTACTTC.